A selection of T cell receptor beta chains follows, all from one sample in a study of cytomegalovirus exposure and HLA in healthy donors. The assay was immunoSEQ multiplex PCR, and TCRdb's table has in-frame clones only and misses some. The top ten hold roughly 1.2% of the sample, which has 150,000 to 200,000 clones, 80% to 90% seen once. The sequenced material came from PBMCs. These receptors originate from a woman younger than 45 in good health and CMV-seronegative. Both conserved end residues are part of each CDR3. Fields, in order: clone size, D gene, V gene, J gene, CDR3 protein, CDR3 DNA. D genes are given only for firm matches. Expanded clones are given a class, and other clones once, few, many or no size at all.

>-|TRBD1|TRBV5-1|TRBJ1-4
CASSSRGQGPNEKLFF
TGCGCCAGCAGCTCAAGGGGACAGGGGCCTAATGAAAAACTGTTTTTT
>-|-|TRBV9|TRBJ1-2
CASGSGPFHYGYTF
TGTGCCAGCGGATCAGGCCCCTTCCACTATGGCTACACCTTC
>-|TRBD1|TRBV5-1|TRBJ1-4
CASSEGQGARTANEKLFF
TGCGCCAGCAGCGAGGGACAGGGGGCGCGTACGGCTAATGAAAAACTGTTTTTT
>-|TRBD1|TRBV6-5|TRBJ1-5
CASRTDRDSNQPQHF
TGTGCCAGCAGAACGGACAGGGATAGCAATCAGCCCCAGCATTTT
>once|-|TRBV15|TRBJ2-3
CATSRERTTSDTDTQYF
TGTGCCACCAGCAGGGAACGGACAACTTCGGACACAGATACGCAGTATTTT
>-|-|TRBV28|TRBJ2-7
CASVWGGSYEQYF
TGTGCCAGCGTCTGGGGAGGATCCTACGAGCAGTACTTC
>-|-|TRBV7-9|TRBJ1-5
CASSTGGFNQPQHF
TGTGCCAGCAGTACCGGAGGCTTCAATCAGCCCCAGCATTTT
>once|TRBD1|TRBV6-5|TRBJ2-1
CASSYSLDRGENEQFF
TGTGCCAGCAGTTACTCCCTGGACAGGGGAGAGAATGAGCAGTTCTTC
>few|-|TRBV28|TRBJ1-2
CASVAGLNYGYTF
TGTGCCAGCGTCGCAGGGTTAAACTATGGCTACACCTTC
>-|-|TRBV5-1|TRBJ2-3
CASSLTAGRGDTQYF
TGCGCCAGCAGCTTGACAGCCGGTCGGGGAGATACGCAGTATTTT
>-|-|TRBV18|TRBJ1-1
CASSPDTGYVGGTEAFF
TGTGCCAGCTCACCAGATACAGGGTACGTCGGCGGCACTGAAGCTTTCTTT
>-|TRBD1|TRBV7-2|TRBJ2-1
CASSLERTGFYNEQFF
TGTGCCAGCAGCTTAGAAAGGACAGGTTTTTACAATGAGCAGTTCTTC
>-|-|TRBV21-1|TRBJ2-5
CASSKEFNEQETQYF
TGTGCCAGCAGCAAGGAGTTTAATGAGCAAGAGACCCAGTACTTC
>-|TRBD1|TRBV7-2|TRBJ1-2
CASSPGTGAYGYTF
TGTGCCAGCAGCCCCGGGACAGGGGCGTATGGCTACACCTTC
>-|TRBD2|TRBV4-1|TRBJ2-3
CASSQRAGGQGRTDTQYF
TGCGCCAGCAGCCAGCGAGCGGGGGGGCAAGGTCGCACAGATACGCAGTATTTT
>-|-|TRBV5-1|TRBJ2-1
CASSLEVLGSYNEQFF
TGCGCCAGCAGCCTGGAAGTGTTGGGCAGCTACAATGAGCAGTTCTTC
>-|-|TRBV29-1|TRBJ2-3
CSGVAVDTQYF
TGCAGCGGAGTAGCAGTAGATACGCAGTATTTT
>-|-|TRBV14|TRBJ2-7
CASSRIVTAFSYEQYF
TGTGCCAGCAGCCGCATAGTAACAGCCTTCTCCTACGAGCAGTACTTC
>-|-|TRBV5-1|TRBJ2-7
CASSRDMSYEQYF
TGCGCCAGCAGTAGAGACATGTCCTACGAGCAGTACTTC
>-|TRBD2|TRBV19|TRBJ2-1
CASHRTSGNRNEQFF
TGTGCCAGCCATAGGACTAGCGGGAACCGCAATGAGCAGTTCTTC
>-|-|TRBV7-8|TRBJ1-1
CASSLVPTGSNVNTEAFF
TGTGCCAGCAGCTTAGTTCCCACAGGGAGTAATGTAAACACTGAAGCTTTCTTT
>-|TRBD2|TRBV18|TRBJ2-3
CASSLGLAATSTDTQYF
TGTGCCAGCTCACTGGGACTAGCGGCTACTAGCACAGATACGCAGTATTTT
>-|-|TRBV10-2|TRBJ2-5
CASRYKETQYF
TGCGCCAGCAGATATAAAGAGACCCAGTACTTC
>-|TRBD1|TRBV13|TRBJ2-2
CASSKGQINTGELFF
TGTGCCAGCAGTAAGGGACAGATTAACACCGGGGAGCTGTTTTTT
>-|-|TRBV2|TRBJ1-2
CASSPEVYGYTF
TGTGCCAGCAGCCCAGAAGTCTATGGCTACACCTTC
>-|-|TRBV6-5|TRBJ2-7
CASSYGDNYEQYF
TGTGCCAGCAGTTACGGGGACAACTACGAGCAGTACTTC
>-|TRBD1|TRBV27|TRBJ1-6
CASRIQPGQTNSPLHF
TGTGCCAGCAGAATTCAGCCGGGACAGACAAATTCACCCCTCCACTTT
>-|TRBD2|TRBV9|TRBJ2-7
CASSTTSGRMSEQYF
TGTGCCAGCAGCACCACTAGCGGGAGAATGTCCGAGCAGTACTTC
>few|TRBD2|TRBV7-6|TRBJ2-1
CASSPSGGSPVNEQFF
TGTGCCAGCAGCCCAAGCGGCGGGAGTCCTGTAAATGAGCAGTTCTTC
>-|TRBD2|TRBV10-3|TRBJ2-7
CAISDTSGGYEQYF
TGTGCCATCAGCGATACTAGCGGGGGTTACGAGCAGTACTTC
>-|-|TRBV5-1|TRBJ2-7
CASSLGDLEQYF
TGCGCCAGCAGCTTAGGAGACTTGGAGCAGTACTTC
>-|-|TRBV30|TRBJ2-7
CAWSPGHHYEQYF
TGTGCCTGGAGCCCGGGACATCACTACGAGCAGTACTTC
>once|-|TRBV5-1|TRBJ2-7
CASSPRQGGSYEQYF
TGCGCCAGCAGCCCCCGTCAGGGAGGCTCCTACGAGCAGTACTTC
>-|TRBD2|TRBV28|TRBJ2-7
CASSGGGREQYF
TGTGCCAGCAGTGGGGGAGGGAGGGAGCAGTACTTC